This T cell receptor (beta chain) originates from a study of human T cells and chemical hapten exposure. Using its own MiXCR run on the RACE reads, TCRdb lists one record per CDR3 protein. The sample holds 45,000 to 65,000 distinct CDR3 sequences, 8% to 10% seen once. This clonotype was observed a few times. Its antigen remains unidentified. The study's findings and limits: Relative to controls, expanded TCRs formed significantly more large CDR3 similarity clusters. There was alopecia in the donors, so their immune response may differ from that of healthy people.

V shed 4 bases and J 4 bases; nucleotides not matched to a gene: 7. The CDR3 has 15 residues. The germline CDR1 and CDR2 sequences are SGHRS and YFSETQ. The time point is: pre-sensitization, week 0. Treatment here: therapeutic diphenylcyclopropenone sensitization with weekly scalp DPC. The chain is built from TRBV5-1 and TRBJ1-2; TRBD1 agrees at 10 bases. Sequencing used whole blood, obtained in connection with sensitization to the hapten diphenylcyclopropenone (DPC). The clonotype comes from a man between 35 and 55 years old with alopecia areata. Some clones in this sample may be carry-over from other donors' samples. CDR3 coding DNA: TGCGCCAGCAGCGGGACAGGGGACATTTCCTATGGCTACACCTTC. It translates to CASSGTGDISYGYTF.